The clone carrying this T cell receptor (beta chain) was found once. The record originates from a study of blood T cell repertoires in COVID-19. About the research overall: Researchers got acute and convalescent COVID-19 samples from the United States, Italy and Spain.

Only in-frame clones appear in the TCRdb table, and some are missing; sequencing was by immunoSEQ multiplex PCR. Found here are a few hundred thousand clones, about nine tenths of them singletons; the top ten hold approximately 2.9%. V lost 7 bases and J lost 2; bases outside the gene matches: 8. Germline CDR1 reads SNHLY; CDR2 reads FYNNEI. The CDR3 spans 15 residues. Sequenced: PBMCs or T cells enriched from blood (not recorded which). The TCR comes from a woman aged 50 to 60 who had been exposed to COVID-19. The V and J genes are TRBV2 and TRBJ2-1; 7 bases align to TRBD2. CDR3 residues: CASIVGGGPYNEQFF. DNA of the CDR3: TGTGCCAGCATAGTAGGCGGGGGACCCTACAATGAGCAGTTCTTC.